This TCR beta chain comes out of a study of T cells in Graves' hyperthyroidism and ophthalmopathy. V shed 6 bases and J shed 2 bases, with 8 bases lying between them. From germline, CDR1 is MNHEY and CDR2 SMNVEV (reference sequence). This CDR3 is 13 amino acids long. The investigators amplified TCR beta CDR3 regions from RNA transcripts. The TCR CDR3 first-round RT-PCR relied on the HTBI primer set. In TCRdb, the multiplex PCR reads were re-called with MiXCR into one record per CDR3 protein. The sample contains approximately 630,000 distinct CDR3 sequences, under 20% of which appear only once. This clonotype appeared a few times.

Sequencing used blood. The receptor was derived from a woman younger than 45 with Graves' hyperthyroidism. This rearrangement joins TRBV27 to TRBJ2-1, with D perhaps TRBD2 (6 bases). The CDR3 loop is CASRPSAYNEQFF. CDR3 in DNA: TGTGCCAGCAGACCTAGCGCCTACAATGAGCAGTTCTTC.